This T cell receptor (beta chain) derives from a study of blood T cell repertoires in COVID-19. For the study at large: Acute and convalescent COVID-19 samples came from the United States, Italy and Spain. In each case, the material was cDNA or gDNA derived from T cells, B-cell-depleted T cells, or PBMCs.

This CDR3 spans 13 amino acids. V lost 7 bases and J lost 4, with 11 bases in between. In the original analysis: Reference gene primer amplification gave estimated nucleated cell counts. The data were produced by immunoSEQ multiplex PCR, yet TCRdb's version contains in-frame clones alone and is incomplete. The D gene and trimming were derived from the DNA, and the V and J assignments and clone size from that table. The sample includes 65,000 to 90,000 clones, roughly nine tenths of them seen just once. Material: peripheral blood. The chain uses TRBV12-3 or TRBV12-4 and TRBJ2-1; no reliable D call. The origin of this receptor is a woman between 50 and 59 years old with active or convalescent COVID-19. The CDR3: CASILGSYNEQFF. In DNA form, the CDR3 reads TGTGCCAGCATCCTAGGTAGTTACAATGAGCAGTTCTTC.